This TCR beta chain was documented in a study of blood T cell repertoires in COVID-19. At the level of the study: The United States, Italy and Spain supplied acute and convalescent COVID-19 samples. From T cells, B-cell-depleted T cells, or PBMCs came the material, which was cDNA or gDNA.

Sequencing was performed with immunoSEQ multiplex PCR; in TCRdb, only in-frame clones are kept and a portion is missing. The sample carries roughly 290,000 clones, about nine tenths recorded once. Trimming pared 6 bases from V and 0 bases from J, leaving 15 bases between. CDR1 and CDR2 from the germline V gene are LNHDA and SQIVND (reference sequence). This CDR3 is 16 amino acids long. Seattle researchers signed up patients amid active infection and tracked them longitudinally. The sequenced sample consisted of peripheral blood. The sequence derives from a woman between 25 and 40 years old with COVID-19, enrolled during active disease. This chain connects TRBV19 to TRBJ2-1; perhaps TRBD1 as D (5 bases). The CDR3 DNA reads as TGTGCCAGTAGGTTTAAGGGGCAAAGCTCCTACAATGAGCAGTTCTTC. Its protein product is CASRFKGQSSYNEQFF.